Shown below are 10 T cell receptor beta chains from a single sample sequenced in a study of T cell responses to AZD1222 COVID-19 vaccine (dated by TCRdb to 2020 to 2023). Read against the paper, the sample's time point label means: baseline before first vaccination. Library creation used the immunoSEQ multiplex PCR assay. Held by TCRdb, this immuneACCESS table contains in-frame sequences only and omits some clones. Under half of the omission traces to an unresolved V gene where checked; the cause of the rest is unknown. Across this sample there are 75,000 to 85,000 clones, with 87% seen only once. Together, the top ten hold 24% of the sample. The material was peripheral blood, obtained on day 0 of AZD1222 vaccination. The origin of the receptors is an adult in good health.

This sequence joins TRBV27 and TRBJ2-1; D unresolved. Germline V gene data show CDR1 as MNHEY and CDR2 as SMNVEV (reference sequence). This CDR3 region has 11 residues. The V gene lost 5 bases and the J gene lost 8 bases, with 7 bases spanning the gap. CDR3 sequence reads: CASSGYHEQFF. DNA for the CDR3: TGTGCCAGCAGTGGGTACCATGAGCAGTTCTTC.

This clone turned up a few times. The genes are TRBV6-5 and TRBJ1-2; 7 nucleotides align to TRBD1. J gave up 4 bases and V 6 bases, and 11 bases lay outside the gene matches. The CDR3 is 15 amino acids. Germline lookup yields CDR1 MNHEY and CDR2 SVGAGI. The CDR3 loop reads CASSLQTGSSYGYTF. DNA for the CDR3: TGTGCCAGCAGCCTCCAGACAGGGTCGAGCTATGGCTACACCTTC.

CDR3 residues: CASSRNTGTDNYGYTF. In DNA form, the CDR3 reads TGCGCCAGCAGCCGCAATACCGGGACAGATAACTATGGCTACACCTTC. The J gene is TRBJ1-2, the V gene TRBV4-1; the match to TRBD1 covers 7 bases. The CDR3 is made up of 16 amino acids. The junction had 9 bases not matched to a gene; V was cut back by 4 bases and J by 1 base. CDR1 and CDR2 (germline): MGHRA, YSYEKL.

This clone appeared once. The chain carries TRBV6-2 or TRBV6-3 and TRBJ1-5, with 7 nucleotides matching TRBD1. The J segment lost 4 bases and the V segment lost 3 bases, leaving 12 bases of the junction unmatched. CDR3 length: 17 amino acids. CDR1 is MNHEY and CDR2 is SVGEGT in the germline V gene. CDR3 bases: TGTGCCAGCAGTTATGACCCCCGGCCAGGGGGAAATCAGCCCCAGCATTTT. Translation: CASSYDPRPGGNQPQHF.

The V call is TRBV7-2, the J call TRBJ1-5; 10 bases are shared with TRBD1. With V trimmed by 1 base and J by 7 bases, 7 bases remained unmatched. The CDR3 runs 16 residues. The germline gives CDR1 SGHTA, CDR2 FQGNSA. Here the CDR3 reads CASSLVGQGVFQPQHF. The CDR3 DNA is TGTGCCAGCAGCTTAGTTGGACAGGGGGTATTCCAGCCCCAGCATTTT.

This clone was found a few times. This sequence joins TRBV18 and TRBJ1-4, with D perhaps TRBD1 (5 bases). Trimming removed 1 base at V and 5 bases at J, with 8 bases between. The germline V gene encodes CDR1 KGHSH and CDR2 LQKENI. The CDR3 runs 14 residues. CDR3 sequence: CASSPQGSNEKLFF. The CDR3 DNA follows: TGTGCCAGCTCACCACAGGGGTCGAATGAAAAACTGTTTTTT.

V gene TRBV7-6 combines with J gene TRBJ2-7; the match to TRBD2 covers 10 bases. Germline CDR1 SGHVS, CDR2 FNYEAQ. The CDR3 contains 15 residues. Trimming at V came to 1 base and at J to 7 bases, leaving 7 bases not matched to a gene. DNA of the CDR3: TGTGCCAGCAGCTTAGAGAGTAGCGGGGGGACGGAGCAGTACTTC. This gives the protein CASSLESSGGTEQYF.

The CDR3, as DNA: TGCGCCAGCAGCTTGCGCGGACAAACGGGAGAGCAGTTCTTC. Translated, it gives CASSLRGQTGEQFF. V usage is TRBV5-1 and J usage is TRBJ2-1; TRBD1 or TRBD2 may be the D gene (5 bases each). Germline V gives CDR1 SGHRS, CDR2 YFSETQ. V dropped 1 base and J dropped 10 bases, with 15 bases sitting between them. The length of the CDR3 is 14 residues.

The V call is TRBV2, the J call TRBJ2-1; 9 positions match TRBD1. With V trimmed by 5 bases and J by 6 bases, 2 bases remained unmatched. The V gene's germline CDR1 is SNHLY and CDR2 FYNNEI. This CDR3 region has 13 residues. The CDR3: CASSRQGGNEQFF. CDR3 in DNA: TGTGCCAGCAGTCGACAGGGGGGCAATGAGCAGTTCTTC.

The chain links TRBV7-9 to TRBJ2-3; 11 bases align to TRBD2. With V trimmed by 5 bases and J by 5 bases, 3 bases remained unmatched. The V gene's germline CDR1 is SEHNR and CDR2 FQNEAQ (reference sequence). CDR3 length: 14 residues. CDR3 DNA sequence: TGTGCCAGCAGCAACGGACTAGCGGGAGATACGCAGTATTTT. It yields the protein CASSNGLAGDTQYF.